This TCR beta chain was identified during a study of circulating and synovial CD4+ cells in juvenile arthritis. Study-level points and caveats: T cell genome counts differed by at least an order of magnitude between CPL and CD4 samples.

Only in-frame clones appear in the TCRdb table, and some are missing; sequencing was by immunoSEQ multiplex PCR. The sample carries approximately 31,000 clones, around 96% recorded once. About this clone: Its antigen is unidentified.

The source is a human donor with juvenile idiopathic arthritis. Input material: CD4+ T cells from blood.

CDR3 DNA: TGTGCCAGCAGCAAAGGGGGCCTTAGGCCAGATACGCAGTATTTT. Translated: CASSKGGLRPDTQYF. This chain links TRBV11-3 with TRBJ2-3, with 7 bases identical to TRBD1. V lost 5 bases, J lost 4 bases, and 9 bases stayed unmatched. Germline V gives CDR1 SGHNT, CDR2 YENEEA. This CDR3 is 15 amino acids long.